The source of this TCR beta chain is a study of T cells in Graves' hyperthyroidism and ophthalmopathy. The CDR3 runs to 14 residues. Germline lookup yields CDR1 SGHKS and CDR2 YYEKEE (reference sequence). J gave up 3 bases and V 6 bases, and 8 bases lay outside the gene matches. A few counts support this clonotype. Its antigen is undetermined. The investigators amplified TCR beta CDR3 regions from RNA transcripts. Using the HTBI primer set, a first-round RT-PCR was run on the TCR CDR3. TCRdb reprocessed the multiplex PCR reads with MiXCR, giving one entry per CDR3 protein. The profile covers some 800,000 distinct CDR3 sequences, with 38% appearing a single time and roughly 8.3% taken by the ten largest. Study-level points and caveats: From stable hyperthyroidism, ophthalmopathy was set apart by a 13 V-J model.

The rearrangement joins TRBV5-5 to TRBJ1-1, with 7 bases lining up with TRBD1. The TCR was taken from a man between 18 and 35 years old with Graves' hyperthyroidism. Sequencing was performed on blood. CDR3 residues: CASNRQGRDTEAFF. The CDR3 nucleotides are TGTGCCAGCAACCGACAGGGTAGGGACACTGAAGCTTTCTTT.